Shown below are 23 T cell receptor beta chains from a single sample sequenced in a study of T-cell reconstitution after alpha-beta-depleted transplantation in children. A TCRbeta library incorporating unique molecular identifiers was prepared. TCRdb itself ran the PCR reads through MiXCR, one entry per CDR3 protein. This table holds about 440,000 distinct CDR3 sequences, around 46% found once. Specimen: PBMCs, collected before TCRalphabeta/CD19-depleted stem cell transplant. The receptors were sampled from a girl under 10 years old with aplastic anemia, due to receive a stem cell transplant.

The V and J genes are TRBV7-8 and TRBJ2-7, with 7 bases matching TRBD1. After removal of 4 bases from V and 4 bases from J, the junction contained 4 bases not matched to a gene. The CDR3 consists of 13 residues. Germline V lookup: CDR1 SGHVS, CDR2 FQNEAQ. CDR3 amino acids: CASSSTGQYEQYF. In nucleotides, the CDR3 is TGTGCCAGCAGCTCGACGGGACAGTACGAGCAGTACTTC.

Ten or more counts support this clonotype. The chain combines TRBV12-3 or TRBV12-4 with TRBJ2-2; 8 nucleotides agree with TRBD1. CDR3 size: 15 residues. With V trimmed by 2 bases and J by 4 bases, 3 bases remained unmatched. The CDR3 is CASSLRQGSTGELFF. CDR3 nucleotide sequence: TGTGCCAGCAGTTTAAGACAGGGGAGCACCGGGGAGCTGTTTTTT.

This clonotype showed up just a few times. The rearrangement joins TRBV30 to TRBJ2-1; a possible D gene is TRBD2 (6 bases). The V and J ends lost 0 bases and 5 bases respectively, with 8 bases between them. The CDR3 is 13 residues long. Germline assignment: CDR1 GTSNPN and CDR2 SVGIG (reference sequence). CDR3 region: CAWSVGGNNEQFF. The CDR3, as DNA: TGTGCCTGGAGTGTCGGAGGGAACAATGAGCAGTTCTTC.

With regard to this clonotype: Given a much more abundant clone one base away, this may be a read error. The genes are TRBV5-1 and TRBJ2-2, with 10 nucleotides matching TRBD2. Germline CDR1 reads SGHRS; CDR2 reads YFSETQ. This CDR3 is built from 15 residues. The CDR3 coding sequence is TGCGCCAGCAGCTTGACTAGCGGGAACACCGTGGAGCTGTTTTTT. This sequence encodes CASSLTSGNTVELFF.

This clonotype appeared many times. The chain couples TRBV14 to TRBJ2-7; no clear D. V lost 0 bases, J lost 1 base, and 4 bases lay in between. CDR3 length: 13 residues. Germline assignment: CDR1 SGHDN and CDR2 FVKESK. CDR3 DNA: TGTGCCAGCAGCCAAGATGGGTCCTACGAGCAGTACTTC. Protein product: CASSQDGSYEQYF.

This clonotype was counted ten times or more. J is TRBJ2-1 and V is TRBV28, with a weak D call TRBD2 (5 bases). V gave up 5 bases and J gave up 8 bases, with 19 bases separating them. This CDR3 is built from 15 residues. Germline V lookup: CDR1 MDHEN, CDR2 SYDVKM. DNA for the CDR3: TGTGCCAGCAGTCGTGTTGAGGGCCTAAGCCATGAGCAGTTCTTC. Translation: CASSRVEGLSHEQFF.

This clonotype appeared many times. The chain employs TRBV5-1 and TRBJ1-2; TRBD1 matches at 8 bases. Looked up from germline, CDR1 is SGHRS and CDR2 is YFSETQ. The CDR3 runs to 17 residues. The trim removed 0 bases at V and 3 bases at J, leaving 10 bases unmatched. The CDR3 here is CASSLANQGATDYGYTF. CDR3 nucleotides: TGCGCCAGCAGCTTGGCAAACCAGGGGGCGACGGACTATGGCTACACCTTC.

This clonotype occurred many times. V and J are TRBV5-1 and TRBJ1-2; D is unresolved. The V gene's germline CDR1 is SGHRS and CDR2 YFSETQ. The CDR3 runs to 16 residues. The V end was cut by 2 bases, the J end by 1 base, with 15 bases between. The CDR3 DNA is TGCGCCAGCAGCTTCGGCCAGGAATTAAGTAACTATGGCTACACCTTC. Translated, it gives CASSFGQELSNYGYTF.

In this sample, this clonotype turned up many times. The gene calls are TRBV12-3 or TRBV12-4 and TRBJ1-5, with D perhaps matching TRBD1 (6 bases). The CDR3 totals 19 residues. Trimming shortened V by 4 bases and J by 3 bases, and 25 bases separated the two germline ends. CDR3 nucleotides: TGTGCCAGCAGTTCCAGGGGAGAACGAAACTCCCCTTCCAATCAGCCCCAGCATTTT. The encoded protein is CASSSRGERNSPSNQPQHF.

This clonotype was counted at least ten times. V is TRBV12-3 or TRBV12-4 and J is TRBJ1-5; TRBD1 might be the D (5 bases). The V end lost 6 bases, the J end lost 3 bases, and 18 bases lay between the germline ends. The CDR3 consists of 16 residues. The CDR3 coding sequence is TGTGCCAGCAGGTTCAGCGGGGGAAATCTCAATCAGCCCCAGCATTTT. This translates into CASRFSGGNLNQPQHF.

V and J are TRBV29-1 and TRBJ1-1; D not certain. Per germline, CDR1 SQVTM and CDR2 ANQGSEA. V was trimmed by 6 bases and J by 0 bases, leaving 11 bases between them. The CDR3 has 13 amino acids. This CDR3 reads CSVSPRMNTEAFF. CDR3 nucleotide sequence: TGCAGCGTCTCCCCTCGAATGAACACTGAAGCTTTCTTT.

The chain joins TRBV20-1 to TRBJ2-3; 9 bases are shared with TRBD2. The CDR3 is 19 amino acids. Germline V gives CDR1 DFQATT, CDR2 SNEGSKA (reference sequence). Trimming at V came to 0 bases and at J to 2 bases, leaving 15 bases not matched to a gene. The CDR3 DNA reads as TGCAGTGCTAGAGATCGGCGGTCTAGCGGGAAAGCTAACACAGATACGCAGTATTTT. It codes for CSARDRRSSGKANTDTQYF.

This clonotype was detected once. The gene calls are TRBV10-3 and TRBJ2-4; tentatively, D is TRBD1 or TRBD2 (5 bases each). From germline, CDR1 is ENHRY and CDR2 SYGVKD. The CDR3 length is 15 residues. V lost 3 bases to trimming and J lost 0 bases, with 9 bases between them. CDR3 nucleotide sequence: TGTGCCATCAGTGACGGGACCATAGCCAAAAACATTCAGTACTTC. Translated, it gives CAISDGTIAKNIQYF.

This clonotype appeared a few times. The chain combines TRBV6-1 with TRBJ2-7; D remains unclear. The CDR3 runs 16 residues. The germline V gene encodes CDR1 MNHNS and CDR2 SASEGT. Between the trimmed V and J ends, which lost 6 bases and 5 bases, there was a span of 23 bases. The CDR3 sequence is CASSQILYKKAHEQYF. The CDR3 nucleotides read TGTGCCAGCAGCCAAATCCTGTATAAGAAGGCCCACGAGCAGTACTTC.

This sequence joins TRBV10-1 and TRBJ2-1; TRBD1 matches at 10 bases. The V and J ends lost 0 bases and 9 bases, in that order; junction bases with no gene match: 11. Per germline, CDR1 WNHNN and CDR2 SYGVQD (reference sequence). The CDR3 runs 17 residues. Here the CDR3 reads CASSESVGQGPGGEQFF. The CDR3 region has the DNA TGCGCCAGCAGTGAGTCCGTGGGACAGGGGCCTGGAGGTGAGCAGTTCTTC.

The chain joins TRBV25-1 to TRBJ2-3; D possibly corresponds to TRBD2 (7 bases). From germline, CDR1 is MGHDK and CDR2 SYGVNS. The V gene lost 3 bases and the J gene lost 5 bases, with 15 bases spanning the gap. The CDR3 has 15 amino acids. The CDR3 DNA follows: TGTGCCAGCAGTGAGCGGCAGGGAGGGGGAGATACGCAGTATTTT. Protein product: CASSERQGGGDTQYF. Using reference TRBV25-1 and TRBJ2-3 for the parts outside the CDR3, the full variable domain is EADIYQTPRYLVIGTGKKITLECSQTMGHDKMYWYQQDPGMELHLIHYSYGVNSTEKGDLSSESTVSRIRTEHFPLTLESARPSHTSQYLCASSERQGGGDTQYFGPGTRLTVL.

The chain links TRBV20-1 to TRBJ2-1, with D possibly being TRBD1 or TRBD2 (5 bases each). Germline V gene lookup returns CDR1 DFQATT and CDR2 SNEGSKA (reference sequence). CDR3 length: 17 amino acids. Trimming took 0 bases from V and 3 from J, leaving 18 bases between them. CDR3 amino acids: CSARDSGMGVFYNEQFF. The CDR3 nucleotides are TGCAGTGCTAGAGATTCCGGAATGGGGGTGTTCTACAATGAGCAGTTCTTC.

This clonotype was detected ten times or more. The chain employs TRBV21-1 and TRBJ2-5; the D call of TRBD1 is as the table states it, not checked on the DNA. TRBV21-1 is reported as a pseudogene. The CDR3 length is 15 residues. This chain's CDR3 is CASSKQARRGETQYF. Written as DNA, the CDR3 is TGTGCCAGCAGCAAACAAGCCCGGCGGGGAGAGACCCAGTACTTC.

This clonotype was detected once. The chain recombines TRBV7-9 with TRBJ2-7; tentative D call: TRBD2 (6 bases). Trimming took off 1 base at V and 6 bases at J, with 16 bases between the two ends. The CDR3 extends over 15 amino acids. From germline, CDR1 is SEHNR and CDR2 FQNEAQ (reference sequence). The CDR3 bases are TGTGCCAGCAGCTTAGTCATCCAGGGAGGCGGCGAGCAGTACTTC. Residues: CASSLVIQGGGEQYF.

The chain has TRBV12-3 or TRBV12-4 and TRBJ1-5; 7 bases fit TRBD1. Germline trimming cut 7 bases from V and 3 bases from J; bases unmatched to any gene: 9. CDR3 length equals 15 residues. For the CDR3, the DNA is TGTGCCAGCAAAGGCGGGACAGCGAACAATCAGCCCCAGCATTTT. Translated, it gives CASKGGTANNQPQHF.

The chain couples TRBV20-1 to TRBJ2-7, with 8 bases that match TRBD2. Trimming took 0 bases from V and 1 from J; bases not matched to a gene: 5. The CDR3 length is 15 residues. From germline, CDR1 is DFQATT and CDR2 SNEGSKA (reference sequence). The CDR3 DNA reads TGCAGTGCTAGAGATCGGAGCGGGAGATCCTACGAGCAGTACTTC. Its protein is CSARDRSGRSYEQYF.

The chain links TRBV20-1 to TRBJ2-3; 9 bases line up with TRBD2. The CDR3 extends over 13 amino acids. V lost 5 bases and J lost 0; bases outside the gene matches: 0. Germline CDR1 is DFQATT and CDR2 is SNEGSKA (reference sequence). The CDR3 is CSAAGGSTDTQYF. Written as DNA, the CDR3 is TGCAGTGCTGCGGGAGGGAGCACAGATACGCAGTATTTT.

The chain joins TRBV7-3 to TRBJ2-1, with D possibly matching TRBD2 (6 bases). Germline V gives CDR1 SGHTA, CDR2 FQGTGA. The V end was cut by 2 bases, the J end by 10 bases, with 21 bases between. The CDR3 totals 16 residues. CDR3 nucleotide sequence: TGTGCCAGCAGCTTACTTATTTTTGCCGGGGGTAAGGAGCAGTTCTTC. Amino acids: CASSLLIFAGGKEQFF.